This is a list of T cell receptor beta chains from one sample in a study of shared clonotypes between healthy human individuals. Generated by immunoSEQ multiplex PCR, the TCRdb table keeps only in-frame clones and is missing some. The sample gives some 1.1 million clones, roughly 80% of which show up once; roughly 0.83% is in the top ten. Sequenced sample: memory CD4+ T cells from PBMCs. Source of these receptors: a young man in good health. Some clones in this sample may be carry-over from other donors' samples. CDR3s include the opening cysteine and the closing phenylalanine or tryptophan. Fields, in order: clone size, V gene, J gene, D gene, CDR3 protein, CDR3 DNA. D genes are given only for firm matches. Size is omitted from some rows. Given values are once, few, many or a class for expanded clones.

-	TRBV18	TRBJ2-1	TRBD2	CASSLLAGDPLHEQFF	TGTGCCAGCTCATTACTAGCGGGAGACCCTCTCCATGAGCAGTTCTTC
-	TRBV9	TRBJ1-3	-	CASSVASFSGNTIYF	TGTGCCAGCAGCGTAGCGTCCTTCTCTGGAAACACCATATATTTT
-	TRBV28	TRBJ2-1	-	CASSPGWQYNEQFF	TGTGCCAGCAGCCCTGGGTGGCAATACAATGAGCAGTTCTTC
-	TRBV2	TRBJ2-4	TRBD1	CASSLDRGKGNIQYF	TGTGCCAGCAGCCTGGACAGGGGTAAGGGAAACATTCAGTACTTC
-	TRBV27	TRBJ2-3	TRBD2	CASSYAGGADTQYF	TGTGCCAGCAGTTACGCGGGGGGCGCAGATACGCAGTATTTT
-	TRBV18	TRBJ2-1	-	CASSPPSRNEQFF	TGTGCCAGCTCACCACCCTCCCGCAATGAGCAGTTCTTC
once	TRBV5-4	TRBJ2-2	TRBD2	CASSFGGAGGNTGELFF	TGTGCCAGCAGCTTCGGTGGAGCGGGGGGAAACACCGGGGAGCTGTTTTTT
-	TRBV6-1	TRBJ2-3	TRBD2	CASSERAGGPVNTQYF	TGTGCCAGCAGTGAGCGGGCGGGAGGGCCGGTGAATACGCAGTATTTT
-	TRBV9	TRBJ1-1	TRBD1	CASSDGGTVRGTEAFF	TGTGCCAGCAGCGACGGGGGGACAGTCCGGGGCACTGAAGCTTTCTTT
-	TRBV2	TRBJ2-2	-	CASSSKMGGELFF	TGTGCCAGCAGCAGTAAGATGGGCGGGGAGCTGTTTTTT
-	TRBV7-9	TRBJ1-5	-	CASSLVGTSNSNQPQHF	TGTGCCAGCAGCTTAGTAGGGACAAGCAATAGCAATCAGCCCCAGCATTTT
-	TRBV30	TRBJ2-3	-	CAWRALAGFPFDTQYF	TGTGCCTGGAGAGCGCTAGCAGGGTTTCCCTTTGATACGCAGTATTTT
-	TRBV6-5	TRBJ1-5	TRBD1	CASSYRGRNQPQHF	TGTGCCAGCAGTTACAGGGGGCGAAATCAGCCCCAGCATTTT